The 23 T cell receptor beta chains presented below share a single source sample, sequenced in a study of neoadjuvant anti-PD-1 for oral cavity cancer. This table comes from immunoSEQ multiplex PCR, and its TCRdb copy is limited to in-frame clones, with some not included. The sample has some 14,000 clones, around 74% seen once; the top ten hold 2.5% to 3.5%. Time point given: after neoadjuvant nivolumab, at surgical resection. Material: PBMCs, obtained after nivolumab (anti-PD-1) treatment. These receptors were collected from a person aged 35-80 years with oral cavity squamous cell carcinoma.

This chain connects TRBV11-2 to TRBJ2-7; D is perhaps TRBD1 or TRBD2 (5 bases each). CDR1 and CDR2 (germline): SGHAT, FQNNGV. V lost 5 bases and J 3 bases, leaving 11 bases between the germline ends. This CDR3 contains 13 residues. The CDR3 loop is CASSPLGDYEQYF. The CDR3 region has the DNA TGTGCCAGCAGCCCTCTGGGGGACTACGAGCAGTACTTC.

The gene calls are TRBV30 and TRBJ1-2, with D possibly matching TRBD1 (5 bases). In germline, CDR1 is GTSNPN, CDR2 SVGIG (reference sequence). Between the trimmed V and J ends, which lost 8 bases and 4 bases, there was a span of 11 bases. This CDR3 region has 11 residues. CDR3 nucleotides: TGTGCCGGAGCGGGACTCTATGGCTACACCTTC. Translation: CAGAGLYGYTF.

V is TRBV5-6 and J is TRBJ1-3; D unresolved. Deletions cut 4 bases from V and 4 bases from J, with 12 bases between. This CDR3 comprises 14 residues. CDR1 and CDR2 (germline): SGHDT, YYEEEE. DNA for the CDR3: TGTGCCAGCAGCCGACGAGGGAACGGAAACACCATATATTTT. It specifies CASSRRGNGNTIYF.

CDR3 sequence (DNA): TGTGCCAGCAGCTTAGAGGGACAGACTACTAATGAAAAACTGTTTTTT. Translating it yields CASSLEGQTTNEKLFF. V usage is TRBV7-6 and J usage is TRBJ1-4; TRBD1 matches at 7 bases. Per germline, CDR1 SGHVS and CDR2 FNYEAQ. The CDR3 has 16 residues. V lost 1 base to trimming and J lost 2 bases; unmatched junction nucleotides: 4.

This clone is a singleton in its sample. The chain is built from TRBV2 and TRBJ1-3, with TRBD1 matching 8 bases. The CDR3 has 12 residues. Germline lookup yields CDR1 SNHLY and CDR2 FYNNEI. Trimming took 5 bases from V and 11 from J; bases not matched to a gene: 5. The CDR3 sequence: CASSQGAIPIYF. The CDR3 DNA sequence: TGTGCCAGCAGTCAGGGGGCGATCCCCATATATTTT.

The J gene is TRBJ2-3, the V gene TRBV19; 9 positions match TRBD2. V was clipped by 4 bases and J by 4 bases; unmatched bases: 9. This CDR3 is 16 amino acids long. From germline, CDR1 is LNHDA and CDR2 SQIVND (reference sequence). The CDR3 loop is CASSTVAGGVADTQYF. The CDR3 DNA follows: TGTGCCAGTAGTACGGTGGCGGGAGGGGTGGCAGATACGCAGTATTTT.

The chain has TRBV28 and TRBJ2-7; no reliable D call. V dropped 4 bases and J dropped 0 bases, with 16 bases sitting between them. This CDR3 is 16 amino acids long. Germline V gives CDR1 MDHEN, CDR2 SYDVKM. CDR3 sequence reads: CASSSLYPDGSYEQYF. CDR3 DNA: TGTGCCAGCAGTTCCCTCTACCCGGATGGCTCCTACGAGCAGTACTTC.

This clone was counted only a few times. The chain recombines TRBV14 with TRBJ1-1; D unresolved. The length of the CDR3 is 16 residues. V was clipped by 2 bases and J by 3 bases, with 16 bases between them. Germline V lookup: CDR1 SGHDN, CDR2 FVKESK. CDR3 sequence reads: CASSQYLDVRDTEAFF. Here the CDR3 DNA reads TGTGCCAGCAGCCAATACCTCGACGTGAGAGACACTGAAGCTTTCTTT.

The gene calls are TRBV6-1 and TRBJ1-1; no definite D call. Germline V gene sequence: CDR1 MNHNS, CDR2 SASEGT. V was shortened by 5 bases and J by 1 base, with 11 bases between the two germline ends. The CDR3 spans 14 residues. The CDR3 DNA sequence: TGTGCCAGCAGTCCTCCGAGCTGGAACACTGAAGCTTTCTTT. Encoded protein: CASSPPSWNTEAFF.

The genes are TRBV6-6 and TRBJ1-2; D possibly corresponds to TRBD1 (6 bases). This CDR3 is 14 amino acids long. Germline V lookup: CDR1 MNHNY, CDR2 SVGAGI (reference sequence). With 3 bases removed from V and 7 bases from J, the gap between germline ends came to 15 bases. The CDR3 region has the DNA TGTGCCAGCAGTTATGGGGACACAAGGGGTGGCTACACCTTC. Translating gives CASSYGDTRGGYTF.

The chain joins TRBV30 to TRBJ2-1, with 8 bases matching TRBD2. In germline, CDR1 is GTSNPN, CDR2 SVGIG (reference sequence). This CDR3 spans 13 amino acids. Trimming took 5 bases from V and 5 from J; bases not matched to a gene: 5. The CDR3 sequence is CAWGGTRHNEQFF. The DNA of the CDR3 is TGTGCCTGGGGGGGGACTAGACACAATGAGCAGTTCTTC.

This clone has only a few counts. The gene calls are TRBV27 and TRBJ2-3; D is possibly TRBD1 (6 bases). This CDR3 is 15 amino acids long. V lost 5 bases to trimming and J lost 5 bases, with 17 bases between them. Germline V gene data show CDR1 as MNHEY and CDR2 as SMNVEV (reference sequence). The CDR3 sequence: CASSLARDIQDTQYF. In DNA form, the CDR3 reads TGTGCCAGCAGTCTCGCCCGGGACATCCAAGATACGCAGTATTTT.

The V call is TRBV29-1, the J call TRBJ2-6; weak D call: TRBD1 (6 bases). This CDR3 comprises 17 residues. Trimming left V 3 bases short and J 0 bases short, with 15 bases between. Germline CDR1 and CDR2: SQVTM and ANQGSEA. For the CDR3, the DNA is TGCAGCGTTGACAACAGGGACCCCAGCTCTGGGGCCAACGTCCTGACTTTC. This translates into CSVDNRDPSSGANVLTF.

This clone has more than one count but fewer than ten. The rearrangement links TRBV6-1 to TRBJ1-5, with 7 bases identical to TRBD1. The V gene end was trimmed by 6 bases and the J gene end by 4 bases; junction bases not matched to a gene: 6. CDR1 MNHNS and CDR2 SASEGT come from the germline V gene. This CDR3 comprises 14 residues. The CDR3 DNA sequence: TGTGCCAGCAGCCACGGACAGGCGAATCAGCCCCAGCATTTT. Translating gives CASSHGQANQPQHF.

This clone was counted only a few times. V usage is TRBV29-1 and J usage is TRBJ1-1; TRBD1 matches 8 bases. The germline CDR1 and CDR2 sequences are SQVTM and ANQGSEA. The CDR3 sequence is 14 residues long. J lost 1 base, V lost 7 bases, and 8 bases had no gene match. The CDR3 sequence is CSAGQGGPNTEAFF. CDR3 DNA: TGCAGCGCCGGACAGGGAGGTCCGAACACTGAAGCTTTCTTT. The full variable domain, completed using reference TRBV29-1 and TRBJ1-1, is SAVISQKPSRDICQRGTSLTIQCQVDSQVTMMFWYRQQPGQSLTLIATANQGSEATYESGFVIDKFPISRPNLTFSTLTVSNMSPEDSSIYLCSAGQGGPNTEAFFGQGTRLTVV.

This clone has only a few counts. The V gene is TRBV7-9, the J gene TRBJ1-5, with 10 positions matching TRBD1. Germline CDR1 and CDR2: SEHNR and FQNEAQ (reference sequence). This CDR3 has 18 amino acids. V was pared by 1 base and J by 4 bases, with 10 bases of the junction left unmatched. The CDR3 protein is CASSLGDRGSRRNQPQHF. Here the CDR3 DNA reads TGTGCCAGCAGCTTAGGGGACAGGGGATCTCGAAGGAATCAGCCCCAGCATTTT.

The V and J genes are TRBV6-5 and TRBJ2-7; TRBD1 agrees at 9 bases. The CDR3 sequence is 14 residues long. Germline-derived CDR1 and CDR2 are MNHEY and SVGAGI. The J segment lost 3 bases and the V segment lost 5 bases, leaving 5 bases of the junction unmatched. CDR3 loop: CASSKGTGNYEQYF. The DNA for the CDR3 is TGTGCCAGCAGTAAGGGGACAGGGAACTACGAGCAGTACTTC.

The gene calls are TRBV11-3 and TRBJ2-1; 8 nucleotides match TRBD1. This CDR3 contains 16 residues. CDR1 SGHNT and CDR2 YENEEA come from the germline V gene. Germline trimming cut 5 bases from V and 7 bases from J; bases unmatched to any gene: 13. CDR3 in amino acids: CASSPFEGTGLNEQFF. The DNA of the CDR3 is TGTGCCAGCAGCCCGTTTGAAGGGACAGGCCTTAATGAGCAGTTCTTC. Full variable domain (outside the CDR3, taken from reference TRBV11-3 and TRBJ2-1): EAGVVQSPRYKIIEKKQPVAFWCNPISGHNTLYWYLQNLGQGPELLIRYENEEAVDDSQLPKDRFSAERLKGVDSTLKIQPAELGDSAVYLCASSPFEGTGLNEQFFGPGTRLTVL.

V is TRBV5-1 and J is TRBJ2-3; 8 nucleotides agree with TRBD2. CDR3 size: 13 residues. CDR1 SGHRS and CDR2 YFSETQ come from the germline V gene. J was trimmed by 2 bases and V by 9 bases; bases with no gene match: 5. For the CDR3, the DNA is TGCGCCACCGGGGGGGAGGACACAGATACGCAGTATTTT. It specifies CATGGEDTDTQYF.

V and J are TRBV11-1 and TRBJ2-7; the D is unclear. This CDR3 contains 14 residues. From germline, CDR1 is SGHAT and CDR2 FQDESV (reference sequence). The V end lost 6 bases, the J end lost 2 bases, and 14 bases lay between the germline ends. The CDR3 spells CASSRNLLAYEQYF. CDR3 coding DNA: TGTGCCAGCAGTCGTAACCTTCTAGCCTACGAGCAGTACTTC.

This clone was observed a single time. V gene TRBV13 combines with J gene TRBJ2-7; 10 nucleotides align to TRBD2. CDR1 PRHDT and CDR2 FYEKMQ come from the germline V gene (reference sequence). After removal of 0 bases from V and 3 bases from J, the junction contained 2 bases not matched to a gene. The CDR3 consists of 15 residues. The CDR3 DNA reads TGTGCCAGCAGCTTAGGGACTAGCGGGCTCTACGAGCAGTACTTC. Translation: CASSLGTSGLYEQYF.

V and J are TRBV5-1 and TRBJ1-2; the match to TRBD1 covers 8 bases. The CDR3 loop spans 15 amino acids. V was pared by 1 base and J by 0 bases, with 2 bases of the junction left unmatched. Germline CDR1 is SGHRS and CDR2 is YFSETQ. CDR3 bases: TGCGCCAGCAGCTTGACAGGGGGGGCTAACTATGGCTACACCTTC. This encodes CASSLTGGANYGYTF.

V usage is TRBV15 and J usage is TRBJ2-1; D uncertain. V was clipped by 3 bases and J by 9 bases, with 15 bases between them. Germline V gene data show CDR1 as LNHNV and CDR2 as YYDKDF (reference sequence). The CDR3 length is 14 residues. CDR3 DNA: TGTGCCACCAGCAGCATAGAGGTTAGCCGTGAGCAGTTCTTC. Translating it yields CATSSIEVSREQFF.